These T cell receptor beta chains were read from a single sample in a study of monozygotic twins with inflammatory bowel disease. TCRdb reanalyzed the 5' RACE reads and collapses them to one entry per CDR3 protein, without DNA. This listing includes some 90,000 distinct CDR3 sequences. What was sequenced was blood. Receptor source: a human donor with ulcerative colitis or Crohn's disease, or a healthy co-twin of an affected twin (not recorded which). Both conserved end residues are part of each CDR3.

>TRBV18|TRBJ1-2
CASSPNMGDNGYTF
>TRBV12-3/TRBV12-4|TRBJ1-5
CASRLSSDSQPQHF
>TRBV4-1|TRBJ1-2
CASSQAQLRRGGNYGYTF
>TRBV7-3|TRBJ2-1
CASSFLSGGRGEQFF
>TRBV5-1|TRBJ1-6
CASSGTGRGNSPLHF
>TRBV7-9|TRBJ1-4
CASRITGTGNEKLFF
>TRBV7-9|TRBJ1-4
CASSEDRVLLFF
>TRBV12-3/TRBV12-4|TRBJ2-4
CASSLGGTGGQNIQYF
>TRBV11-2|TRBJ2-3
CASSLMGETSTDTQYF
>TRBV12-3/TRBV12-4|TRBJ2-7
CASSFPGTGDSYEQYF
>TRBV29-1|TRBJ2-1
CSVQGAGDNEQFF
>TRBV11-3|TRBJ2-2
CASSLHTGELFF
>TRBV7-9|TRBJ2-3
CASSSFRVSTDTQYF
>TRBV20-1|TRBJ2-2
CSARMDLTNTGELFF
>TRBV5-1|TRBJ2-2
CASSGLSGGNTGELFF
>TRBV12-3/TRBV12-4|TRBJ1-6
CASSLDRGDSPLHF
>TRBV20-1|TRBJ1-1
CSARDNTEAFF
>TRBV10-3|TRBJ2-1
CAISDSGIERYEQFF
>TRBV20-1|TRBJ1-4
CSAARGLGEKLFF
>TRBV5-1|TRBJ1-4
CASSPGQGAGEKLFF
>TRBV11-1|TRBJ1-3
CASSLGTGALHSGNTIYF
>TRBV7-8|TRBJ1-2
CASSFGTGGGPNYGYTF